These T cell receptor beta chains were read from a single sample in a study of cytomegalovirus exposure and HLA in healthy donors. Here immunoSEQ multiplex PCR was the method, and the copy in TCRdb shows in-frame clones only, minus some. The sample carries about 130,000 clones, roughly 74% recorded once. Sequenced input: PBMCs. These receptors all come from a middle-aged man in good health and CMV-seronegative. Both conserved end residues are part of each CDR3. A D gene is named only where the DNA matches it firmly. Clone size, where shown, is once, few, many, or a class for clones that have expanded.

v_call	d_call	j_call	clone_size	cdr3_aa	cdr3_nt
TRBV7-2	-	TRBJ1-6	few	CASTPWEDSPLHF	TGTGCCAGCACCCCCTGGGAGGATTCACCCCTCCACTTT
TRBV15	-	TRBJ2-1	-	CATSTPTVSGNEQFF	TGTGCCACCAGCACCCCGACAGTCAGTGGCAATGAGCAGTTCTTC
TRBV28	-	TRBJ1-2	-	CASSGQNYGYTF	TGTGCCAGCAGTGGACAGAACTATGGCTACACCTTC
TRBV11-2	-	TRBJ2-7	-	CASSLDRGLRRNEQYF	TGTGCCAGCAGCTTAGATCGGGGTTTGCGTCGCAACGAGCAGTACTTC
TRBV7-2	-	TRBJ2-5	once	CASSPPGRAETQYF	TGTGCCAGCAGCCCACCCGGCAGGGCGGAGACCCAGTACTTC
TRBV9	TRBD1	TRBJ2-1	-	CASSVLGRGIYNEQFF	TGTGCCAGCAGCGTACTCGGCAGGGGGATTTACAATGAGCAGTTCTTC
TRBV27	-	TRBJ2-7	-	CASSLLQGPYEQYF	TGTGCCAGCAGTTTACTACAGGGCCCCTACGAGCAGTACTTC
TRBV27	-	TRBJ1-4	-	CASSRQPGWKMEKLFF	TGTGCCAGCAGTCGCCAACCAGGGTGGAAAATGGAAAAACTGTTTTTT
TRBV5-4	TRBD1	TRBJ1-2	-	CASSTQGVDGYTF	TGTGCCAGCAGCACACAGGGGGTGGATGGCTACACCTTC
TRBV7-9	-	TRBJ1-4	-	CASSPDWEGNEKLFF	TGTGCCAGCAGCCCTGACTGGGAGGGTAATGAAAAACTGTTTTTT
TRBV5-1	-	TRBJ2-5	-	CASSLSSTYQETQYF	TGCGCCAGCAGCTTGTCAAGTACTTACCAAGAGACCCAGTACTTC